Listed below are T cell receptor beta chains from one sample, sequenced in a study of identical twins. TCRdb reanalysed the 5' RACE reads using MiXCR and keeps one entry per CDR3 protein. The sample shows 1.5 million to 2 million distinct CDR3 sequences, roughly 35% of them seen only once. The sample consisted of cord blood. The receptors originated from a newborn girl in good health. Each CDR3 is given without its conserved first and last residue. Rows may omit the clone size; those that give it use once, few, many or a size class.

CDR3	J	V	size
ASSPDRDKTQY	TRBJ2-5	TRBV5-1	.
SARDRKLLAKNIQY	TRBJ2-4	TRBV20-1	few
SVEPQGANEKLF	TRBJ1-4	TRBV29-1	.
ASSELLSTDTQY	TRBJ2-3	TRBV25-1	.
ASSLLGGIGPEQF	TRBJ2-1	TRBV28	.
ASSLNALAGVCTDTQY	TRBJ2-3	TRBV12-3/TRBV12-4	few
AISGTNTGELF	TRBJ2-2	TRBV10-3	many
ASSQVGQGDNEQF	TRBJ2-1	TRBV4-1	.
ASVHKFGANVLT	TRBJ2-6	TRBV2	few
ATSDLSEEQF	TRBJ2-1	TRBV24-1	.
ASSPASGGGYEQY	TRBJ2-7	TRBV9	.
ASSPPQEEQF	TRBJ2-1	TRBV28	few
ASSGTSGKDTQY	TRBJ2-3	TRBV5-1	.
SATPWGRRYSGANVLT	TRBJ2-6	TRBV20-1	few
ASSHSLRGLAGAKNIQY	TRBJ2-4	TRBV27	.
ASSFAGHEQY	.	TRBV7-2	.
ASSSRTSGGPDTQY	TRBJ2-3	TRBV5-6	few
ASSLQGVTQY	.	TRBV28	few
ASSPSSGDDEQY	TRBJ2-7	TRBV18	few
ASSPPDRAKNIQY	TRBJ2-4	TRBV28	many
ASSLSLSIPKYEQY	TRBJ2-7	TRBV27	.
SARPGPPNYGYT	TRBJ1-2	TRBV20-1	few
SARVLASGGYEQF	TRBJ2-1	TRBV20-1	few
ASGAAPGDTQY	TRBJ2-3	TRBV28	few
SAQLVGNQPQH	TRBJ1-5	TRBV20-1	.
AISDGRGTSGIEQF	TRBJ2-1	TRBV10-3	few
ASSHLTGVGVTDTQY	TRBJ2-3	TRBV3-1	.
ASDSGEQY	TRBJ2-7	TRBV10-3	many
ATYGDGEQY	TRBJ2-5	TRBV12-3/TRBV12-4	.
ASSFRVWRGSSPLH	TRBJ1-6	TRBV12-3/TRBV12-4	few
ASSGRYNEQF	TRBJ2-1	TRBV6-1	many
ASSDSGTSGTDTQY	TRBJ2-3	TRBV6-4	.
ASSIRRLNTEAF	TRBJ1-1	TRBV19	.
ASSLAAGLYYGYT	TRBJ1-2	TRBV5-1	.
SASTGRDYGYT	TRBJ1-2	TRBV20-1	once
ASSGRVFPQH	TRBJ1-5	TRBV7-8	.
ASSLGGHPRTDTQY	TRBJ2-3	TRBV5-1	few
ASSEQGLNTGELF	TRBJ2-2	TRBV6-4	.
ASSQEVGQMYGYT	TRBJ1-2	TRBV14	.
ASSLPRGRVYNEQF	TRBJ2-1	TRBV11-2	few
ASSQATGSTDTQY	TRBJ2-3	TRBV3-1	.
ASSLDSGGHNEQF	TRBJ2-1	TRBV11-3	.
ASSQFSGGPAGELF	TRBJ2-2	TRBV3-1	.
ASRTPGQYGYT	TRBJ1-2	TRBV27	.